This TCR beta chain was retrieved from a study of blood T cell repertoires in COVID-19. Overall study context: PBMCs, B-cell-depleted T cells, or T cells provided the cDNA or gDNA that made up the material.

Authors' analysis steps: For nucleated cells, counts were estimated from reference gene primer amplification. This table comes from immunoSEQ multiplex PCR, and its TCRdb copy is limited to in-frame clones, with some not included. V, J and clone size are taken as reported in that table, and D and trimming were inferred from the DNA itself. The sample has 390,000 or so clones, 86% seen once. J was trimmed by 2 bases and V by 2 bases; bases with no gene match: 11. The CDR3 is 17 amino acids. From germline, CDR1 is LGHDT and CDR2 YNNKEL (reference sequence). The J gene is TRBJ2-7, the V gene TRBV3-1 (or the pseudogene TRBV3-2); 8 bases agree with TRBD2. The sequenced material came from peripheral blood. This TCR was sampled from a woman aged 30 to 39 with active or convalescent COVID-19. CDR3 DNA: TGTGCCAGCAGCCAACCTAGCGGGCGAATTGACCCCTACGAGCAGTACTTC. It is translated as CASSQPSGRIDPYEQYF.